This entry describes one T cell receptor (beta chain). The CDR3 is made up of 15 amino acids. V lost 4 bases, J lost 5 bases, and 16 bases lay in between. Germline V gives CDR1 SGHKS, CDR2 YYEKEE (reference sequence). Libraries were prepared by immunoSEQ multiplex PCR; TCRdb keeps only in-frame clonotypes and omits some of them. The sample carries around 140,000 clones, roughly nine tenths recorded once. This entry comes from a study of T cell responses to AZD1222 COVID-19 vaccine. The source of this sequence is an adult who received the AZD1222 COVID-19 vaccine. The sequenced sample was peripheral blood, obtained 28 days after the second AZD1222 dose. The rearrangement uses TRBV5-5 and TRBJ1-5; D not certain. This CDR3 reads CASSPFPEGHQPQHF. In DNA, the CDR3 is TGTGCCAGCAGCCCCTTCCCGGAGGGCCATCAGCCCCAGCATTTT.